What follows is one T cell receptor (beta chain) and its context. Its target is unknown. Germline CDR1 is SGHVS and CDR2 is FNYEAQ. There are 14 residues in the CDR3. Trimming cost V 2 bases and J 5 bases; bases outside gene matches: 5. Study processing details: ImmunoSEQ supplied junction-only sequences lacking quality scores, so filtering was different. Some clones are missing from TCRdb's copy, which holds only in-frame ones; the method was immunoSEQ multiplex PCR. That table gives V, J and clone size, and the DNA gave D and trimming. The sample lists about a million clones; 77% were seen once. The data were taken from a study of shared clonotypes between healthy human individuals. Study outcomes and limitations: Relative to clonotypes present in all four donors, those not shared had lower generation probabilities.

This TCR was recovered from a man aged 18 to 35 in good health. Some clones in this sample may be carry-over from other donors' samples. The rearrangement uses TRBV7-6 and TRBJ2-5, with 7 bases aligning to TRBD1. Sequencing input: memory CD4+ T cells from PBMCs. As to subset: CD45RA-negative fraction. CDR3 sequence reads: CASSLLRRGETQYF. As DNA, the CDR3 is TGTGCCAGCAGCTTATTGCGCAGGGGGGAGACCCAGTACTTC.